This T cell receptor (beta chain) stems from a study of regulatory T cells in long-lasting Graves disease. Time point here: newly diagnosed GD, antithyroid drugs for less than 3 months. PBMC RNA served as the TCR library source. Construction of the TCR beta libraries employed iRepertoire HTBI primers in conjunction with Arm-PCR of CDR3 regions. TCRdb used MiXCR to reprocess the multiplex PCR reads, holding one entry per CDR3 protein. The sample has a few hundred thousand distinct CDR3 sequences, roughly a fifth seen once. This clonotype was recorded many times. This CDR3 contains 19 residues. CDR1 is MNHEY and CDR2 is SMNVEV in the germline V gene (reference sequence). The J segment lost 2 bases and the V segment lost 2 bases, leaving 12 bases of the junction unmatched. These data also featured in a second study, about T cells in Graves' hyperthyroidism and ophthalmopathy. That paper states: Ophthalmopathy and stable hyperthyroidism were told apart by a 13 V-J model.

This specimen was peripheral blood mononuclear cells (PBMCs), taken at new diagnosis, from a patient treated with antithyroid drugs. This sequence joins TRBV27 and TRBJ2-7, with 13 bases fitting TRBD2. The receptor was isolated from a woman aged 25 to 45 with Graves disease. CDR3 DNA sequence: TGTGCCAGCAGTTTAAGGTTGACTAGCGGGAGGCTATCTGCCTACGAGCAGTACTTC. It specifies CASSLRLTSGRLSAYEQYF.